This TCR beta chain was identified during a study of T-cell reconstitution after alpha-beta-depleted transplantation in children. Study outcomes and limitations: T cells produced anew were the main source of T-cell counts and diversity one year after transplant. Surviving recipient cells, namely T cells and thymic progenitors, were the source of high day-60 TCRbeta diversity in some patients.

This clonotype was picked up many times. Its antigen remains unknown. CDR1 and CDR2 from the germline V gene are SGHRS and YFSETQ. The V end was cut by 1 base, the J end by 4 bases, with 24 bases between. The CDR3 covers 18 residues. The TCRbeta library incorporated unique molecular identifiers. TCRdb re-analysed the PCR reads in MiXCR, keeping a single row per CDR3 protein. The sample holds hundreds of thousands of distinct CDR3 sequences, under 15% seen once. The sample consisted of PBMCs, taken before TCRalphabeta/CD19-depleted stem cell transplant. The chain has TRBV5-1 and TRBJ2-7; D possibly uses TRBD1 or TRBD2 (5 bases each). The receptor's source is a girl aged 2 to 10 with congenital amegakaryocytic thrombocytopenia, due to receive a stem cell transplant. CDR3 residues: CASSLSVHGTRSYYEQYF. CDR3 bases: TGCGCCAGCAGCTTGAGCGTTCATGGGACGAGATCGTATTACGAGCAGTACTTC.